These 10 T cell receptor beta chains share one sample of origin, sequenced in a study of cytomegalovirus exposure and HLA in healthy donors. The data were produced by immunoSEQ multiplex PCR, yet TCRdb's version contains in-frame clones alone and is incomplete. Of 150,000 to 180,000 clones detected, 75% to 90% appear once; the ten largest clones hold 20% to 25%. What was sequenced was PBMCs. The source is a man between 18 and 29 years old in good health and CMV-seropositive.

The chain links TRBV2 to TRBJ1-1; D gene unclear. The germline V gene encodes CDR1 SNHLY and CDR2 FYNNEI. There are 13 residues in the CDR3. Trimming cost V 6 bases and J 5 bases, with 13 bases left between them. CDR3 DNA: TGTGCCAGCAGATCCCGGGAGCAGACTGAAGCTTTCTTT. Its translation is CASRSREQTEAFF.

This chain joins TRBV29-1 and TRBJ2-7, with a weak D call TRBD2 (6 bases). V was clipped by 4 bases and J by 0 bases, with 7 bases between them. Germline-derived CDR1 and CDR2 are SQVTM and ANQGSEA. The length of the CDR3 is 12 residues. The CDR3 DNA reads TGCAGCGTTGGAGCGGGCTCCTACGAGCAGTACTTC. Its translation: CSVGAGSYEQYF.

This rearrangement joins TRBV7-3 to TRBJ2-1; 9 nucleotides match TRBD2. There are 15 residues in the CDR3. Germline V gives CDR1 SGHTA, CDR2 FQGTGA. The trim removed 5 bases at V and 6 bases at J, leaving 8 bases unmatched. CDR3 residues: CASSPSGAARNEQFF. The CDR3 nucleotides are TGTGCCAGCAGCCCTAGCGGGGCCGCCCGCAATGAGCAGTTCTTC.

This chain uses TRBV4-1 with TRBJ1-4; TRBD1 is a possible D gene (5 bases). V gave up 6 bases and J gave up 2 bases, with 10 bases separating them. The length of the CDR3 is 14 residues. Germline CDR1 and CDR2: MGHRA and YSYEKL. The DNA for the CDR3 is TGCGCCAGCAGAGGGGTGGGGACTAATGAAAAACTGTTTTTT. Residues: CASRGVGTNEKLFF.

The chain recombines TRBV5-1 with TRBJ2-7; TRBD1 aligns across 8 bases. This CDR3 is built from 15 residues. Germline-derived CDR1 and CDR2 are SGHRS and YFSETQ. Germline trimming cut 4 bases from V and 3 bases from J; bases unmatched to any gene: 9. CDR3 sequence (DNA): TGCGCCAGCAGCGCCAACAGGGGGTCGGGCTACGAGCAGTACTTC. Amino acids: CASSANRGSGYEQYF.

The rearrangement links TRBV27 to TRBJ2-1; 7 bases align to TRBD2. The junction had 9 bases not matched to a gene; V was cut back by 7 bases and J by 3 bases. Germline CDR1 and CDR2: MNHEY and SMNVEV (reference sequence). CDR3 length equals 15 residues. The CDR3 DNA is TGTGCCAGCACCAAAAGCGGGGAGCGCTACAATGAGCAGTTCTTC. Protein sequence: CASTKSGERYNEQFF.

The CDR3 reads CSALQGLGYTF. The CDR3 bases are TGCAGTGCCCTACAGGGCTTGGGCTACACCTTC. The chain has TRBV20-1 and TRBJ1-2; a weak D match, TRBD1 (6 bases). The germline V gene has CDR1 DFQATT and CDR2 SNEGSKA (reference sequence). Trimming removed 6 bases from V and 8 bases from J, with 13 bases in between. The CDR3 spans 11 residues.

The V and J genes are TRBV5-1 and TRBJ2-3; TRBD2 aligns across 7 bases. V lost 3 bases and J lost 5; bases outside the gene matches: 6. Germline V gene data show CDR1 as SGHRS and CDR2 as YFSETQ. The CDR3 is 14 amino acids. For the CDR3, the DNA is TGCGCCAGCAGCTCGAGCGGGGTGGAAGATACGCAGTATTTT. Protein sequence: CASSSSGVEDTQYF.

V and J are TRBV19 and TRBJ1-2; 7 bases line up with TRBD1. This CDR3 region has 16 residues. The J segment lost 5 bases and the V segment lost 5 bases, leaving 14 bases of the junction unmatched. The germline gives CDR1 LNHDA, CDR2 SQIVND (reference sequence). The CDR3 here is CASSASETGQIYGYTF. In DNA, the CDR3 is TGTGCCAGTAGTGCCTCCGAGACAGGGCAAATATATGGCTACACCTTC.

This chain uses TRBV30 with TRBJ2-3, with 7 positions matching TRBD1. Germline trimming cut 3 bases from V and 0 bases from J; bases unmatched to any gene: 3. The germline gives CDR1 GTSNPN, CDR2 SVGIG (reference sequence). The CDR3 consists of 14 residues. The DNA of the CDR3 is TGTGCCTGGAGCCCGGGACAGAGCACAGATACGCAGTATTTT. Protein sequence: CAWSPGQSTDTQYF.